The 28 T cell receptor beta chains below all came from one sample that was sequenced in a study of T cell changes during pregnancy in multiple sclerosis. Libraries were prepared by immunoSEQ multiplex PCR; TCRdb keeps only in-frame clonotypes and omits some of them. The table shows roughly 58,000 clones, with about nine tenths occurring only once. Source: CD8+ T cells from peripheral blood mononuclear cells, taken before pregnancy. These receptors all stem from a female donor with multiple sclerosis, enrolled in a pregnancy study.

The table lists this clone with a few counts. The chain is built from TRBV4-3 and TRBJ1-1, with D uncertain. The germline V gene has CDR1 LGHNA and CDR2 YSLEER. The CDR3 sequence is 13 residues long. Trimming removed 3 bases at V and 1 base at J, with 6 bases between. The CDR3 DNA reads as TGCGCCAGCAGCCAGGCAGGGAACACTGAAGCTTTCTTT. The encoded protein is CASSQAGNTEAFF.

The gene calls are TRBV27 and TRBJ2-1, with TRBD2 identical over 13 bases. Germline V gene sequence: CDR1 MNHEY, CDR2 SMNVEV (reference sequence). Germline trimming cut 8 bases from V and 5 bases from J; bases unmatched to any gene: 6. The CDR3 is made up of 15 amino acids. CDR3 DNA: TGTGCCAGCTGTCTGGGGACTAGCGGGGACAATGAGCAGTTCTTC. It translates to CASCLGTSGDNEQFF.

The CDR3 nucleotides read TGTGCCAGCAGCGAACCACGGGGAAAGTCCTATGGCTACACCTTC. Amino acid sequence: CASSEPRGKSYGYTF. This chain uses TRBV7-9 with TRBJ1-2; D call uncertain. Trimming pared 5 bases from V and 4 bases from J, leaving 17 bases between. CDR1 is SEHNR and CDR2 is FQNEAQ in the germline V gene (reference sequence). The CDR3 has 15 residues.

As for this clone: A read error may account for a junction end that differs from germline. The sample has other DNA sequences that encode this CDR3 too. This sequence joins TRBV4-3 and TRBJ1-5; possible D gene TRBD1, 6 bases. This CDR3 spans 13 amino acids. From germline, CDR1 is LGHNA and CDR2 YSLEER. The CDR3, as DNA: TGCGCCAGCAGCCTAACAGGGATTCAGCCCCAACATTTT. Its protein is CASSLTGIQPQHF.

CDR3 DNA sequence: TGTGCCTGGAGCCGGGGACAGGATACCAATCAGCCCCAGCATTTT. The encoded protein is CAWSRGQDTNQPQHF. The chain has TRBV30 and TRBJ1-5; TRBD1 aligns across 8 bases. The CDR3 spans 15 residues. The V gene's germline CDR1 is GTSNPN and CDR2 SVGIG (reference sequence). With 3 bases clipped from V and 3 bases from J, the junction kept 7 bases outside the gene matches.

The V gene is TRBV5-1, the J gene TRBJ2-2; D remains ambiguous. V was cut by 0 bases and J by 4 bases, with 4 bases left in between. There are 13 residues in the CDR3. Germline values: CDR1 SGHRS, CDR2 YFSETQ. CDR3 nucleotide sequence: TGCGCCAGCAGCTTGGTAGTCACCGGGGAGCTGTTTTTT. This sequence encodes CASSLVVTGELFF.

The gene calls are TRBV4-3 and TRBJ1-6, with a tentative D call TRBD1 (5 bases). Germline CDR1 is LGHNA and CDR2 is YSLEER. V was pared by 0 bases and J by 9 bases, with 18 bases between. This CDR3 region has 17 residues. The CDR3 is CASSQERGGLRGSPLHF. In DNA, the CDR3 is TGCGCCAGCAGCCAAGAAAGGGGAGGGCTGCGGGGTTCACCCCTCCACTTT.

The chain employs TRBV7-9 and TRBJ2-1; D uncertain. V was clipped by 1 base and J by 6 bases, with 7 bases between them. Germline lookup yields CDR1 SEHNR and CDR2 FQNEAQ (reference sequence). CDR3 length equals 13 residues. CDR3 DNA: TGTGCCAGCAGCTTAGGGCTTACCAATGAGCAGTTCTTC. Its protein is CASSLGLTNEQFF.

The CDR3 DNA follows: TGTGCCAGCAGCTCTGGCAGGGGTGAGGCTTTCTTT. Its translation: CASSSGRGEAFF. This sequence joins TRBV5-6 and TRBJ1-1; D possibly corresponds to TRBD1 (6 bases). V gave up 3 bases and J gave up 11 bases, with 14 bases separating them. CDR1 is SGHDT and CDR2 is YYEEEE in the germline V gene. The CDR3 runs 12 residues. Full variable domain (outside the CDR3, taken from reference TRBV5-6 and TRBJ1-1): DAGVTQSPTHLIKTRGQQVTLRCSPKSGHDTVSWYQQALGQGPQFIFQYYEEEERQRGNFPDRFSGHQFPNYSSELNVNALLLGDSALYLCASSSGRGEAFFGQGTRLTVV.

The CDR3 nucleotides read TGCGCCAGCAGCCAAGATTTAGCTTCCTCCGCGGGGGAGCTGTTTTTT. Its translation: CASSQDLASSAGELFF. This chain joins TRBV4-3 and TRBJ2-2; D is unresolved. Looked up from germline, CDR1 is LGHNA and CDR2 is YSLEER. The CDR3 consists of 16 residues. V was pared by 0 bases and J by 8 bases, with 16 bases between.

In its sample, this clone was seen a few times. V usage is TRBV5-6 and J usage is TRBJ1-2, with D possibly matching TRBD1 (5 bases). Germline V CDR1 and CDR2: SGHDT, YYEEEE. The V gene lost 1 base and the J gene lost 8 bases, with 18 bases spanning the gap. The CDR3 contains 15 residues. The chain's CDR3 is CASSLRGVPERGYTF. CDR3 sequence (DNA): TGTGCCAGCAGCTTGAGGGGTGTCCCCGAACGGGGCTACACCTTC. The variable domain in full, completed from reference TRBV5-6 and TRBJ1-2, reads DAGVTQSPTHLIKTRGQQVTLRCSPKSGHDTVSWYQQALGQGPQFIFQYYEEEERQRGNFPDRFSGHQFPNYSSELNVNALLLGDSALYLCASSLRGVPERGYTFGSGTRLTVV.

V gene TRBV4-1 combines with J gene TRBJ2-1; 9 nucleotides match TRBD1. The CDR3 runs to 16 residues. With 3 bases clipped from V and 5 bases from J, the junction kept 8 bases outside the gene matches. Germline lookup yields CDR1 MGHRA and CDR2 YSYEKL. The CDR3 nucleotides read TGCGCCAGCAGCCATAAACAGGGGGCGGGGGACAATGAGCAGTTCTTC. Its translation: CASSHKQGAGDNEQFF.

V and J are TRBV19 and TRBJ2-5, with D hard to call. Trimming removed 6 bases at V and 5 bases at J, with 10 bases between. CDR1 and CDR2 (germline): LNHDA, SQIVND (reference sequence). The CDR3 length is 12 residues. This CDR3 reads CASRMNAETQYF. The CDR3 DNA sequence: TGTGCCAGTAGGATGAACGCGGAGACCCAGTACTTC.

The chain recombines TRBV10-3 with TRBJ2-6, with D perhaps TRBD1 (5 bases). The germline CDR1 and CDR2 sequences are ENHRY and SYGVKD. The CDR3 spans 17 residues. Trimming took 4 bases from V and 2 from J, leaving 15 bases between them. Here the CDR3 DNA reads TGTGCCATCAGTGGTACAGGTCAACTTACTGGGGCCAACGTCCTGACTTTC. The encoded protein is CAISGTGQLTGANVLTF.

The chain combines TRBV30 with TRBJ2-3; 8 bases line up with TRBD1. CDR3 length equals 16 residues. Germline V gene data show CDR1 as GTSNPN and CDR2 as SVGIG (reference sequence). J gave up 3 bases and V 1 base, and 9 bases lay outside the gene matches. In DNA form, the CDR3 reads TGTGCCTGGAGTGCAGTCCAGGGGGCCCCTACAGATACGCAGTATTTT. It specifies CAWSAVQGAPTDTQYF.

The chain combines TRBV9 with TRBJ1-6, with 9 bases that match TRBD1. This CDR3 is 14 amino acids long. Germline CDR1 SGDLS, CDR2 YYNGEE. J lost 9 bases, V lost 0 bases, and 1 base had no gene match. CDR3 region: CASSVETGGSPLHF. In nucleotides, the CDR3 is TGTGCCAGCAGCGTAGAGACAGGGGGTTCACCCCTCCACTTT.

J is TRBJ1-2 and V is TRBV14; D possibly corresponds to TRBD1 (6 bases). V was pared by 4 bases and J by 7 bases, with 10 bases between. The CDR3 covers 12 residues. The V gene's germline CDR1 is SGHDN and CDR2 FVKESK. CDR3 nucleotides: TGTGCCAGCAGCCCACCAGGGGTTGGCTACACCTTC. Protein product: CASSPPGVGYTF.

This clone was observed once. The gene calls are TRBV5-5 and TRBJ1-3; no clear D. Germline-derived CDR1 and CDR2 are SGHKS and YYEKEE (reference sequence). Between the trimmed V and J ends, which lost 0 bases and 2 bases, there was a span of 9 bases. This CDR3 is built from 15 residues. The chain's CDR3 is CASSLVAQTGNTIYF. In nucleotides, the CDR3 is TGTGCCAGCAGCTTGGTAGCTCAGACTGGAAACACCATATATTTT.

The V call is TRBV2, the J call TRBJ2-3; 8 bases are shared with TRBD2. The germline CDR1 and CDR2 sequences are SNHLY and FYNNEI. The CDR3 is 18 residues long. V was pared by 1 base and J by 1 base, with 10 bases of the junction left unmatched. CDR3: CASSEGLDGGAGTDTQYF. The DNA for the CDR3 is TGTGCCAGCAGTGAAGGGTTAGACGGGGGGGCCGGCACAGATACGCAGTATTTT.

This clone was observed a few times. This CDR3 is CASSEALSDEQYF. The CDR3 DNA reads as TGTGCCAGCAGTGAGGCCTTGAGCGACGAGCAGTACTTC. This rearrangement joins TRBV6-1 to TRBJ2-7; D uncertain. This CDR3 is 13 amino acids long. Looked up from germline, CDR1 is MNHNS and CDR2 is SASEGT. V was shortened by 3 bases and J by 5 bases, with 11 bases between the two germline ends.

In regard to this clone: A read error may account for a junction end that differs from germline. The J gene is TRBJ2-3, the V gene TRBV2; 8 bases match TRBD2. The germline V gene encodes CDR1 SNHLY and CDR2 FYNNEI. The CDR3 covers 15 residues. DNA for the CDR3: TGTGCCAGCAGCGAAGGACTAGCTTTGACAGATACGCAGTATTTT. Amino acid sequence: CASSEGLALTDTQYF.

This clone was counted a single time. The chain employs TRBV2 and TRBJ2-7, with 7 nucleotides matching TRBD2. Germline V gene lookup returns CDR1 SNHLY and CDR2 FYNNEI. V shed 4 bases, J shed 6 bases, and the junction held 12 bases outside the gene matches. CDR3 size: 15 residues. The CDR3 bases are TGTGCCAGCAGTGCCCGAGGCGGGGACTACGGCGAGCAGTACTTC. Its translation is CASSARGGDYGEQYF.

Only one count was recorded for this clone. The CDR3 loop reads CASRQGLAGASSYNEQFF. CDR3 nucleotide sequence: TGTGCCAGCAGACAGGGACTAGCGGGGGCGAGCTCCTACAATGAGCAGTTCTTC. V is TRBV7-2 and J is TRBJ2-1, with TRBD2 matching over 14 bases. V was clipped by 6 bases and J by 0 bases; unmatched bases: 7. Germline V lookup: CDR1 SGHTA, CDR2 FQGNSA. The CDR3 runs 18 residues.

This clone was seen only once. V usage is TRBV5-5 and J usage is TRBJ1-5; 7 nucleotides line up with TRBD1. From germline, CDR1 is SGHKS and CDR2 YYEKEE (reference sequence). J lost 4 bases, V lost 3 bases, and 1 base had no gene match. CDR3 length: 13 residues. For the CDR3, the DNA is TGTGCCAGCAGCTGGACAGGTAATCAGCCCCAGCATTTT. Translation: CASSWTGNQPQHF.

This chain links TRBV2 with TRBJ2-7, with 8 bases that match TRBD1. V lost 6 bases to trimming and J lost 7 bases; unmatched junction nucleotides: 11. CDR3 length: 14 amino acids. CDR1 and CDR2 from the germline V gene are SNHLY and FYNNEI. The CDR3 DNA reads TGTGCCAGCAGGGCCGGGACAGGACCCGGGGAGCAGTACTTC. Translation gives CASRAGTGPGEQYF.

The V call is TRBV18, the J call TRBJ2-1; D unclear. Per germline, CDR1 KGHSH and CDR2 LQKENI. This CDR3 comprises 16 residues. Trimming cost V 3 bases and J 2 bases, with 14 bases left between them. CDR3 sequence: CASSPPKEPPYNEQFF. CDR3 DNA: TGTGCCAGCTCACCCCCTAAGGAGCCTCCCTACAATGAGCAGTTCTTC.

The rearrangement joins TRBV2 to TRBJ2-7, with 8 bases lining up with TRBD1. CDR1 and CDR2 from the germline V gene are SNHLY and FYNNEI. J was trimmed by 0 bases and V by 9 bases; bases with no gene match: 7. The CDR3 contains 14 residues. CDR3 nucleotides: TGTGCCAGGGAGACAGGGGTGAGCTCCTACGAGCAGTACTTC. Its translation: CARETGVSSYEQYF.

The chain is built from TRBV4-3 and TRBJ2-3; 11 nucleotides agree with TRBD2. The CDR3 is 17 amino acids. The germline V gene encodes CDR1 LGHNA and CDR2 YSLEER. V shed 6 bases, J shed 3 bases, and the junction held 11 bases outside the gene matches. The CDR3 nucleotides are TGCGCCAGCAGGGAGGAGCTAGCGGGGGGAAGAACAGATACGCAGTATTTT. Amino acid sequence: CASREELAGGRTDTQYF.